Listed below are T cell receptor beta chains from one sample, sequenced in a study of human T cells and chemical hapten exposure. TCRdb called the RACE reads again in MiXCR, with one record for every CDR3 protein. The sample contains 100,000 to 120,000 distinct CDR3 sequences, less than 40% of which appear only once. The starting material was whole blood, obtained in connection with sensitization to the hapten diphenylcyclopropenone (DPC). Receptors originate from a man aged 35-49 years with alopecia areata. Some clones in this sample may be carry-over from other donors' samples. The CDR3 runs from the conserved cysteine through the conserved F or W.

J gene,V gene,CDR3 length,CDR3 protein
TRBJ1-4,TRBV2,14,CASSATGGNEKLFF
TRBJ1-5,TRBV18,14,CASSPQGSEQPQHF
TRBJ2-3,TRBV20-1,16,CSAVSREGRSTDTQYF
TRBJ1-1,TRBV28,12,CATGPGQPEAFF
TRBJ2-1,TRBV11-3,14,CASSLDPDYNEQFF
TRBJ2-2,TRBV6-2/TRBV6-3,14,CASNKRERNGELFF
TRBJ2-3,TRBV7-9,17,CASSGSPLAGGSDTQYF
TRBJ2-1,TRBV7-3,17,CASSLIQSGGSYNEQFF
TRBJ2-1,TRBV20-1,14,CSAITSGSYNEQFF
TRBJ2-5,TRBV18,15,CASSPIAGSEETQYF
TRBJ2-3,TRBV19,16,CASSRLAGAGTDTQYF
TRBJ1-5,TRBV5-5,15,CASSYLGQSNQPQHF
TRBJ2-7,TRBV30,13,CAWSTGVSYEQYF
TRBJ2-3,TRBV7-9,13,CASSDYATDTQYF
TRBJ2-3,TRBV24-1,15,CATSDWASEPDTQYF
TRBJ2-3,TRBV28,15,CASSGQGYSTDTQYF
TRBJ2-3,TRBV11-1,13,CASSPWPTDTQYF
TRBJ2-5,TRBV5-1,15,CASSSENLKQETQYF
TRBJ1-4,TRBV12-3/TRBV12-4,13,CASSPRPQGKLFF
TRBJ1-3,TRBV3-2,16,CASSQGGDSSGNTIYF
TRBJ2-5,TRBV12-3/TRBV12-4,17,CASSLRLSDAHQETQYF
TRBJ2-4,TRBV14,17,CASSQGEQRLAKNIQYF
TRBJ1-6,TRBV6-6,15,CASSTDRAYNSPLHF
TRBJ2-1,TRBV4-2,16,CASSQATGGRAGGQFF
TRBJ2-1,TRBV7-6,15,CASSLAGGKYNEQFF
TRBJ2-7,TRBV28,13,CASSQSRLNEQYF
TRBJ2-2,TRBV7-9,15,CASSLVSGRTGELFF
TRBJ2-2,TRBV9,16,CASSVGGIANTGELFF
TRBJ2-7,TRBV28,15,CASSKPGTSSYEQYF
TRBJ2-2,TRBV28,11,CASSSYGELFF
TRBJ2-3,TRBV6-2/TRBV6-3,14,CASRLAESTDTQYF
TRBJ1-5,TRBV20-1,13,CSATVGGNQPQHF
TRBJ2-3,TRBV28,16,CASSSSRRAAADTQYF
TRBJ2-5,TRBV6-6,15,CASSQWAENQETQYF
TRBJ1-6,TRBV27,15,CASSLVGQGKSPLHF
TRBJ2-5,TRBV2,16,CASSPYVAGGGQTQYF
TRBJ2-3,TRBV9,15,CASSVSRVSTDTQYF
TRBJ2-1,TRBV12-3/TRBV12-4,16,CASTSRGGRGRNEQFF
TRBJ2-3,TRBV29-1,15,CSVESVTVSTDTQYF
TRBJ2-7,TRBV7-9,12,CASSAQGLEQYF
TRBJ1-2,TRBV20-1,13,CSARETGNYGYTF
TRBJ2-1,TRBV20-1,13,CSASELVRDEQFF
TRBJ1-2,TRBV6-5,15,CASSYATGGGYGYTF
TRBJ2-1,TRBV5-1,15,CASSLAVLQYNEQFF
TRBJ2-5,TRBV28,14,CASSGGTLPVSQYF
TRBJ2-3,TRBV20-1,11,CRPMAGNTQYF
TRBJ2-5,TRBV4-2,18,CASSQGEGTSGIGETQYF
TRBJ2-6,TRBV27,15,CASSLTGVGANVLTF